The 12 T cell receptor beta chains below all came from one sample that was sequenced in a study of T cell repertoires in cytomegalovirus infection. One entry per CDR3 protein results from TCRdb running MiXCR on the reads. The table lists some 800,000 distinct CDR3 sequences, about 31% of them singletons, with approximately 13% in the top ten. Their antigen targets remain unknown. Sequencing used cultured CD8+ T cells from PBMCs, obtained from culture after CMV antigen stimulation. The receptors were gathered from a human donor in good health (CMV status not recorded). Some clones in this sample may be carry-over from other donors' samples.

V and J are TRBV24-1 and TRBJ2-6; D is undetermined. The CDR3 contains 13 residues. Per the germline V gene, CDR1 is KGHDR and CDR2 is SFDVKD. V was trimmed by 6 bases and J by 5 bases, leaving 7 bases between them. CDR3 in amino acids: CATSPPWANVLTF. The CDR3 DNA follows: TGTGCCACCAGTCCCCCTTGGGCCAACGTCCTGACTTTC.

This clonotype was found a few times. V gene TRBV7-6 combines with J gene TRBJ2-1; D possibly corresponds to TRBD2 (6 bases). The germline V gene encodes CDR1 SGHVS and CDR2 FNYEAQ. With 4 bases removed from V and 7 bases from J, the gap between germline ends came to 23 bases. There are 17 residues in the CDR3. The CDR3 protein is CASSSKLTRKEGNEQFF. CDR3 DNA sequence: TGTGCCAGCAGCTCGAAGTTGACTAGAAAAGAAGGGAATGAGCAGTTCTTC.

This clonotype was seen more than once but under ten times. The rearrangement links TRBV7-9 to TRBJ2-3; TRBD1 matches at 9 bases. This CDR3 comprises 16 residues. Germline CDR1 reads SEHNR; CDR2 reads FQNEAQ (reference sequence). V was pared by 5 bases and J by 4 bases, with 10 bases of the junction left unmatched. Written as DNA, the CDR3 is TGTGCCAGCAGCGGGGAGGGACAGGGCGTCCCAGATACGCAGTATTTT. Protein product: CASSGEGQGVPDTQYF. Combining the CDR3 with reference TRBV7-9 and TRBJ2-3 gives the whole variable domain DTGVSQNPRHKITKRGQNVTFRCDPISEHNRLYWYRQTLGQGPEFLTYFQNEAQLEKSRLLSDRFSAERPKGSFSTLEIQRTEQGDSAMYLCASSGEGQGVPDTQYFGPGTRLTVL.

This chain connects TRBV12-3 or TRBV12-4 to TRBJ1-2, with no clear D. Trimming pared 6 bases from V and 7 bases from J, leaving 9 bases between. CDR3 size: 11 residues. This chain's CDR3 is CASSWGFGYTF. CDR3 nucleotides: TGTGCCAGCAGCTGGGGTTTTGGCTACACCTTC.

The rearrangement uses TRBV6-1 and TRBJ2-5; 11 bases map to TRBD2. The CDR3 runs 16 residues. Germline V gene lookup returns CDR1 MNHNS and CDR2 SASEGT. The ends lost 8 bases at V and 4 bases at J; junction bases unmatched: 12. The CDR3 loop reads CASPPPGLAESETQYF. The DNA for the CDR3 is TGTGCCAGCCCCCCCCCGGGACTAGCGGAATCAGAGACCCAGTACTTC.

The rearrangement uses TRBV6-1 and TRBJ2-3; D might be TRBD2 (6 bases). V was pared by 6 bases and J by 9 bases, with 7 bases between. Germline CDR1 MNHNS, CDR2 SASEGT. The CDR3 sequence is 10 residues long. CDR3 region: CASRGGTQYF. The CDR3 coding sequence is TGTGCCAGCAGGGGAGGAACGCAGTATTTT.

The CDR3: CASALVDRSNQPQHF. DNA of the CDR3: TGTGCCAGCGCCCTCGTGGACAGGAGCAATCAGCCCCAGCATTTT. The V gene is TRBV6-1, the J gene TRBJ1-5, with 7 nucleotides matching TRBD1. There are 15 residues in the CDR3. V trimming: 8 bases; J trimming: 1 base; junction bases outside the gene matches: 8. In germline, CDR1 is MNHNS, CDR2 SASEGT.

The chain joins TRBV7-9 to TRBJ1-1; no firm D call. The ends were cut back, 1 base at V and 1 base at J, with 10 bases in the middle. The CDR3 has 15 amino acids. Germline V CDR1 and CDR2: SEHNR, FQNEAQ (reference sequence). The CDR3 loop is CASSLGRRANTEAFF. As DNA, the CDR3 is TGTGCCAGCAGCTTAGGGAGGAGGGCGAACACTGAAGCTTTCTTT.

CDR3 bases: TGTGCCAGCAGGTGGCAGGGTCAAGAGACCCAGTACTTC. Its translation: CASRWQGQETQYF. The chain recombines TRBV2 with TRBJ2-5, with D possibly matching TRBD1 (5 bases). This CDR3 contains 13 residues. Trimming stripped 6 bases from V and 2 bases from J, with 10 bases between. Germline loops: CDR1 SNHLY, CDR2 FYNNEI.

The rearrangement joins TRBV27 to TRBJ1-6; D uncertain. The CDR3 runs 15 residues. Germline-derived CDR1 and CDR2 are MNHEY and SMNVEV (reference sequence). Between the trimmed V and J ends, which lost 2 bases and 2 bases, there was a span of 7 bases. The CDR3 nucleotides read TGTGCCAGCAGTTTAAACGCACCCTATAATTCACCCCTCCACTTT. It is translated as CASSLNAPYNSPLHF.

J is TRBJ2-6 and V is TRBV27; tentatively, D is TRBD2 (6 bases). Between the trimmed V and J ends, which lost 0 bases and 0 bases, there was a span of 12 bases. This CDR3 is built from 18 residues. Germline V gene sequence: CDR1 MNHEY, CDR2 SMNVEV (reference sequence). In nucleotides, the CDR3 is TGTGCCAGCAGTTTATCTAGCGGAGGAGCCTCTGGGGCCAACGTCCTGACTTTC. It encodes CASSLSSGGASGANVLTF.

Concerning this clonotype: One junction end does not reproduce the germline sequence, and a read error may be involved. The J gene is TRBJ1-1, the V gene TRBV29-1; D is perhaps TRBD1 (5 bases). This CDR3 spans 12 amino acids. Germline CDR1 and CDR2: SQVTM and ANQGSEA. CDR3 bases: TGCAGCGTTGAGCGTCGGGGGGTTGAATCTTTCTTT. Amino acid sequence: CSVERRGVESFF.